Reported below is one T cell receptor (beta chain). Antigen unknown. This sample is part of a study of T-cell memory formation after mild COVID-19. Notes on the study in general: Clones that contracted from day 15 to 85 had balanced CD4/CD8; later expanders were CD4+ biased. Memory from before infection featured some responding clones, which suggests cross-reactive memory joined.

Each CDR3 protein gets one entry after TCRdb re-called the 5' RACE reads with MiXCR. This table holds roughly 89,000 distinct CDR3 sequences, approximately 15% found once. Trimming pared 6 bases from V and 7 bases from J, leaving 12 bases between. Germline CDR1 and CDR2: SEHNR and FQNEAQ (reference sequence). The CDR3 consists of 12 residues. The sample taken for sequencing was PBMCs or a T cell subset sorted from them (not recorded which). The rearrangement uses TRBV7-9 and TRBJ1-1; TRBD1 is a possible D gene (6 bases). The clonotype originates from a man younger than 30 who had mild COVID-19 (a few samples of this study predate the infection). Cell type and time point are not known. CDR3 sequence reads: CASRNGQYEAFF. CDR3 bases: TGTGCCAGCAGAAACGGACAGTATGAAGCTTTCTTT.